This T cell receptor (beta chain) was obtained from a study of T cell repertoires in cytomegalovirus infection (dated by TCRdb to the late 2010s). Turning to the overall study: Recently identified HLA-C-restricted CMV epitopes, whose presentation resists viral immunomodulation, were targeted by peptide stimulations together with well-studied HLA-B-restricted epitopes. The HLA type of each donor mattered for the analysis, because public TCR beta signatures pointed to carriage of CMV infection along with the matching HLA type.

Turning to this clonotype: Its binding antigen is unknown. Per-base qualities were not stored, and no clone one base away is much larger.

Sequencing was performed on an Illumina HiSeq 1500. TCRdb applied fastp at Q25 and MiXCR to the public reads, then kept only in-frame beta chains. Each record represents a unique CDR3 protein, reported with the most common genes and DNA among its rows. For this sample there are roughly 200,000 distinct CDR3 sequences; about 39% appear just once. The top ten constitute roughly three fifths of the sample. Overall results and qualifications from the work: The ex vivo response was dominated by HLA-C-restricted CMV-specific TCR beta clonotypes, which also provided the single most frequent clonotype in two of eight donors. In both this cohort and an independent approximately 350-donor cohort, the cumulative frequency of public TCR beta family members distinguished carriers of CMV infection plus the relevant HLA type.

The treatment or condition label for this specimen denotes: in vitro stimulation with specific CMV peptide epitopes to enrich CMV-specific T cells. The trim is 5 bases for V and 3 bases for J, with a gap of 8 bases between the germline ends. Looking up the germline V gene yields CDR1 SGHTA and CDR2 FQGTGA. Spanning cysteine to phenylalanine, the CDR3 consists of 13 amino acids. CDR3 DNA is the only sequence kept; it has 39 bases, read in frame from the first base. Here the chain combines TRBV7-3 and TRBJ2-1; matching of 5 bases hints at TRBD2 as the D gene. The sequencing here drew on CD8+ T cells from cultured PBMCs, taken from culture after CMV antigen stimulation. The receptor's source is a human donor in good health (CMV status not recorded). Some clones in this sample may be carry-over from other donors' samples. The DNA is TGTGCCAGCAGCCCAGAGGGCTACAATGAGCAGTTCTTC. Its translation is CASSPEGYNEQFF.